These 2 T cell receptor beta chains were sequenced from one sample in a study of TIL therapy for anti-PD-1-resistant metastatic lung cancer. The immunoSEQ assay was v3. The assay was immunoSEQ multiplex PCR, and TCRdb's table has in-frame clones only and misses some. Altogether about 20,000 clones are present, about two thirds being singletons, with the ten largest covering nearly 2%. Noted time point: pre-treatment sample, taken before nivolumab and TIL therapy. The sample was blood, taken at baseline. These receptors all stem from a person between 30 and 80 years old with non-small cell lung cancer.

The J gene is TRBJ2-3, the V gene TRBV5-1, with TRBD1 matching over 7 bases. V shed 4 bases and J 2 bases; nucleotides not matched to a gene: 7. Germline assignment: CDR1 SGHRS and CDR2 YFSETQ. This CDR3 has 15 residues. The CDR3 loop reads CASSLTGVLTDTQYF. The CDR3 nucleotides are TGCGCCAGCAGCCTTACAGGGGTCCTCACAGATACGCAGTATTTT.

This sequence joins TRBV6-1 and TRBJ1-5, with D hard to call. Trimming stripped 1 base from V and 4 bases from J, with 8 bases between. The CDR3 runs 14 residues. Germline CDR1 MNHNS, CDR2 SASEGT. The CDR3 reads CASSEEAGNQPQHF. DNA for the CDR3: TGTGCCAGCAGTGAAGAGGCCGGTAATCAGCCCCAGCATTTT.